The sequence of this TCR beta chain was determined in a study of shared clonotypes between healthy human individuals. Broader study findings: Relative to clonotypes present in all four donors, those not shared had lower generation probabilities. Sorted-subset samples were not fully sequenced, rarefaction indicated.

This clone was seen more than once but under ten times. The antigen is not known. The data were produced by immunoSEQ multiplex PCR, yet TCRdb's version contains in-frame clones alone and is incomplete. The table shows roughly 720,000 clones, with about 92% occurring only once. Trimming shortened V by 5 bases and J by 7 bases, and 8 bases separated the two germline ends. This CDR3 spans 11 amino acids. Germline values: CDR1 LNHDA, CDR2 SQIVND (reference sequence). The sequence was obtained from a man between 18 and 29 years old in good health. Some clones in this sample may be carry-over from other donors' samples. This chain joins TRBV19 and TRBJ1-2; D is uncertain. The material sequenced was memory CD8+ T cells from PBMCs. As to subset: CD45RO+ cells pooled with CCR7-negative TemRA cells. CDR3 amino acids: CASSDIVGYTF. For the CDR3, the DNA is TGTGCCAGTAGTGACATAGTTGGCTACACCTTC.